These 7 T cell receptor beta chains share one sample of origin, sequenced in a study of blood T cell repertoires in COVID-19. Profiling relied on immunoSEQ multiplex PCR, and the TCRdb table lists in-frame clones only, not all of them. The sample contains around 230,000 clones, about 81% of which appear only once. The source material was peripheral blood. These receptor sequences come from a woman aged 55-70 years with active or convalescent COVID-19.

The chain carries TRBV5-1 and TRBJ2-3, with D maybe TRBD1 (5 bases). The germline gives CDR1 SGHRS, CDR2 YFSETQ. V gave up 0 bases and J gave up 2 bases, with 10 bases separating them. This CDR3 comprises 15 residues. CDR3 region: CASSLEGRPTDTQYF. The CDR3 bases are TGCGCCAGCAGCTTGGAGGGGCGGCCCACAGATACGCAGTATTTT. Looking up the rest from reference TRBV5-1 and TRBJ2-3 gives the full variable domain: KAGVTQTPRYLIKTRGQQVTLSCSPISGHRSVSWYQQTPGQGLQFLFEYFSETQRNKGNFPGRFSGRQFSNSRSEMNVSTLELGDSALYLCASSLEGRPTDTQYFGPGTRLTVL.

The chain recombines TRBV6-5 with TRBJ2-1; TRBD1 is a possible D gene (7 bases). CDR3 length: 14 residues. Germline V CDR1 and CDR2: MNHEY, SVGAGI. V was shortened by 3 bases and J by 9 bases, with 15 bases between the two germline ends. The CDR3 region is CASSYRRGRREQFF. The CDR3 DNA sequence: TGTGCCAGCAGTTATAGGAGGGGGCGGCGTGAGCAGTTCTTC.

The chain uses TRBV3-1 (or the pseudogene TRBV3-2) and TRBJ2-7; the D is unclear. The V gene lost 0 bases and the J gene lost 5 bases, with 11 bases spanning the gap. Looked up from germline, CDR1 is LGHDT and CDR2 is YNNKEL (reference sequence). CDR3 size: 14 residues. CDR3 amino acids: CASSQDFPLHEQYF. CDR3 in DNA: TGTGCCAGCAGCCAAGATTTCCCCCTTCACGAGCAGTACTTC.

The chain has TRBV7-3 and TRBJ2-5; 9 nucleotides align to TRBD1. J lost 4 bases, V lost 5 bases, and 11 bases had no gene match. Germline lookup yields CDR1 SGHTA and CDR2 FQGTGA. CDR3 length: 16 residues. The CDR3 sequence is CASSPGFGQGRETQYF. CDR3 nucleotide sequence: TGTGCCAGCAGCCCTGGCTTCGGACAGGGGCGAGAGACCCAGTACTTC.

This clone was counted at least ten times. The chain employs TRBV19 and TRBJ2-1, with D perhaps matching TRBD1 (5 bases). The V and J ends lost 6 bases and 13 bases respectively, with 13 bases between them. Germline CDR1 is LNHDA and CDR2 is SQIVND (reference sequence). CDR3 size: 11 residues. Written as DNA, the CDR3 is TGTGCCAGTAGGGTGGGGCAGGATCAGTTCTTC. This gives the protein CASRVGQDQFF.

The chain is built from TRBV5-1 and TRBJ2-3; D ambiguous. The CDR3 loop spans 14 amino acids. V gave up 0 bases and J gave up 5 bases, with 10 bases separating them. Looked up from germline, CDR1 is SGHRS and CDR2 is YFSETQ. The CDR3 DNA reads as TGCGCCAGCAGCTTGGCTAGAAACTTAGATACGCAGTATTTT. It encodes CASSLARNLDTQYF.

The gene calls are TRBV10-3 and TRBJ2-7; TRBD1 matches 10 bases. Per germline, CDR1 ENHRY and CDR2 SYGVKD. The CDR3 is 13 amino acids. The V gene end was trimmed by 8 bases and the J gene end by 0 bases; junction bases not matched to a gene: 1. In DNA, the CDR3 is TGTGCCATCTGGACAGGGGGCTCCTACGAGCAGTACTTC. Protein sequence: CAIWTGGSYEQYF.